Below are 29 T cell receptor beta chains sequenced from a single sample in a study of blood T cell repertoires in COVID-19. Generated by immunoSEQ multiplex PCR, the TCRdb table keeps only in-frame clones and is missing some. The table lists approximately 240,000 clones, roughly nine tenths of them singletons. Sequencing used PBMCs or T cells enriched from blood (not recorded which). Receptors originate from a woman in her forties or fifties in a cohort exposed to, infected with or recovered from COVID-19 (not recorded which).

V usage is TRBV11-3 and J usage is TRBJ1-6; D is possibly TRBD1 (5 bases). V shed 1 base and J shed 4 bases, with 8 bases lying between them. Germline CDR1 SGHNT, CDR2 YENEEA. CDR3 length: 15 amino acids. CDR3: CASSLGRGYNSPLHF. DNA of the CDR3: TGTGCCAGCAGCTTAGGTCGGGGGTATAATTCACCCCTCCACTTT.

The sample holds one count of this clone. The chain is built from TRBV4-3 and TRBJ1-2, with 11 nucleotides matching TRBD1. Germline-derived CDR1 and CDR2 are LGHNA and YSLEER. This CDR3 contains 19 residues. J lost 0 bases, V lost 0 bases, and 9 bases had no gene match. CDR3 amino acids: CASSQELAGQGAANYGYTF. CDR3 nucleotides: TGCGCCAGCAGCCAAGAGTTGGCAGGACAGGGGGCAGCTAACTATGGCTACACCTTC.

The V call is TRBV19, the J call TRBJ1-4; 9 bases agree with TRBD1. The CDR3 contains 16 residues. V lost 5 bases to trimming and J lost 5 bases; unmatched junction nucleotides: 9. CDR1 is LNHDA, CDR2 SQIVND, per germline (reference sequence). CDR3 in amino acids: CASSFFFGTGNEKLFF. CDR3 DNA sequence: TGTGCCAGTAGTTTCTTTTTTGGGACAGGGAATGAAAAACTGTTTTTT.

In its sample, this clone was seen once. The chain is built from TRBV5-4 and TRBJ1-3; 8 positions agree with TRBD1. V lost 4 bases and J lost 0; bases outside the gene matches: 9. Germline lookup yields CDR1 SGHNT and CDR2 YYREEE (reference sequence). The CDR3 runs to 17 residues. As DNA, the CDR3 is TGTGCCAGCAGCCTCCGGACAGGGACACTCTCTGGAAACACCATATATTTT. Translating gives CASSLRTGTLSGNTIYF.

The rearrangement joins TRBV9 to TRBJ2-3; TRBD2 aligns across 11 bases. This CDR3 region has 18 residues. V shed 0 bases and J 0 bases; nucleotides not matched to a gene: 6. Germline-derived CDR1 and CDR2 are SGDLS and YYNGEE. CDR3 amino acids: CASSVDSGGASSTDTQYF. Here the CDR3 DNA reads TGTGCCAGCAGCGTAGATAGCGGGGGGGCCTCTAGCACAGATACGCAGTATTTT.

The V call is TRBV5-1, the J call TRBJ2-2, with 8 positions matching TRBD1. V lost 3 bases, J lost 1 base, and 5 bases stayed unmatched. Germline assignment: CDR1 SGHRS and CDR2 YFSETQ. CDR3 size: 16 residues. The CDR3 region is CASSSNGQGNTGELFF. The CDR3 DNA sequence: TGCGCCAGCAGCTCAAATGGACAGGGGAACACCGGGGAGCTGTTTTTT.

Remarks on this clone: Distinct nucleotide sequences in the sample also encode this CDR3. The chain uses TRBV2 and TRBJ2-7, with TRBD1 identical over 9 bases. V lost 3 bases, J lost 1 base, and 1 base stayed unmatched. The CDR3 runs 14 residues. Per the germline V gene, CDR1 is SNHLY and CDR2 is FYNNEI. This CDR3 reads CASSEDRGSYEQYF. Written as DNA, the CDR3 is TGTGCCAGCAGTGAGGACAGGGGTTCCTACGAGCAGTACTTC.

CDR3 in amino acids: CASSLGRTGEYEQYF. The CDR3 DNA follows: TGTGCCAGCAGCTTAGGGCGGACAGGGGAGTACGAGCAGTACTTC. The rearrangement links TRBV7-8 to TRBJ2-7; TRBD1 matches 9 bases. Germline V gene sequence: CDR1 SGHVS, CDR2 FQNEAQ. This CDR3 spans 15 amino acids. V was pared by 1 base and J by 4 bases, with 5 bases of the junction left unmatched.

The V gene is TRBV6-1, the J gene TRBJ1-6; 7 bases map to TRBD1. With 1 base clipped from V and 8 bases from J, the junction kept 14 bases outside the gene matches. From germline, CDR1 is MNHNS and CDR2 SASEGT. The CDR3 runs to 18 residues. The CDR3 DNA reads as TGTGCCAGCAGTGAAGTTTTTAAAAGGGGGCGCAGGTATTCACCCCTCCACTTT. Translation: CASSEVFKRGRRYSPLHF.

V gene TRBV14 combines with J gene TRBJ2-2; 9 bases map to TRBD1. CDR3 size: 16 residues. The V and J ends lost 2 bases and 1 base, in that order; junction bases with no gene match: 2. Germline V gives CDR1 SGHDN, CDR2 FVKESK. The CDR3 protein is CASSQWTGVNTGELFF. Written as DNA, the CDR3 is TGTGCCAGCAGCCAATGGACAGGGGTGAACACCGGGGAGCTGTTTTTT.

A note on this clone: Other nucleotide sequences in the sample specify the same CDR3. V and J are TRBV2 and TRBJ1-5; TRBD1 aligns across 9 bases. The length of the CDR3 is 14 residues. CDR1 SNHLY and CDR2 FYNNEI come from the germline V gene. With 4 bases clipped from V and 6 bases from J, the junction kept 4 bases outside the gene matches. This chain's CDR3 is CASSAGTGSQPQHF. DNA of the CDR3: TGTGCCAGCAGTGCGGGGACAGGGAGTCAGCCCCAGCATTTT.

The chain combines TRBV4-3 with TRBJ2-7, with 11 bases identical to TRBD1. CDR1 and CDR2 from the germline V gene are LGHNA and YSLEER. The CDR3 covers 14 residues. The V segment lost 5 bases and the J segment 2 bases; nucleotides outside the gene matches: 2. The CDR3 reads CASSAGQGAYEQYF. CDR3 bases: TGCGCCAGCAGCGCGGGACAGGGGGCCTACGAGCAGTACTTC.

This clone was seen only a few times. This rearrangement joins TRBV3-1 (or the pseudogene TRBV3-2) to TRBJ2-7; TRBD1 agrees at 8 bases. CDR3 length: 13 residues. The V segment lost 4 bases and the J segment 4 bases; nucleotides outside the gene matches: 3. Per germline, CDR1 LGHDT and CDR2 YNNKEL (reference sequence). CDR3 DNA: TGTGCCAGCAGCCCTCAGGGGGCGTACGAGCAGTACTTC. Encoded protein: CASSPQGAYEQYF.

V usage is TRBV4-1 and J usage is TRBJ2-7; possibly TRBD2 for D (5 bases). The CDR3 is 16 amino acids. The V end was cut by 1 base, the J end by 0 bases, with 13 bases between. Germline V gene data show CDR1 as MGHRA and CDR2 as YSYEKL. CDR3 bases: TGCGCCAGCAGCCAAGTAGGACTCCTAAGCTCCTACGAGCAGTACTTC. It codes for CASSQVGLLSSYEQYF.

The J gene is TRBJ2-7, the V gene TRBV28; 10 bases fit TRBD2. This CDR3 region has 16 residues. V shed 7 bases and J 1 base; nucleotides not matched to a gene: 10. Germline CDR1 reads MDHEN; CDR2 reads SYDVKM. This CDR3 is CASTTTSGDPSYEQYF. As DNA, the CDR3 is TGTGCCAGCACCACTACTAGCGGGGATCCTTCCTACGAGCAGTACTTC.

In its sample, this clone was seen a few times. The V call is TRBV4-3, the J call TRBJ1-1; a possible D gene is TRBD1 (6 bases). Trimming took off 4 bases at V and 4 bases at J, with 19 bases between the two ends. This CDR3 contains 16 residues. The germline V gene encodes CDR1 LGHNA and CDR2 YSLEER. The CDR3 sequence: CASSPNMAGEGTEAFF. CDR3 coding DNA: TGCGCCAGCAGCCCCAATATGGCAGGGGAAGGCACTGAAGCTTTCTTT.

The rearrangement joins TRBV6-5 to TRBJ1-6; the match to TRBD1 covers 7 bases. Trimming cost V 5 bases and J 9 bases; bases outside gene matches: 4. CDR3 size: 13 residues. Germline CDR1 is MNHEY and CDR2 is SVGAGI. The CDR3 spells CASSPDRSSPLHF. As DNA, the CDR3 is TGTGCCAGCAGTCCGGACAGGAGTTCACCCCTCCACTTT.

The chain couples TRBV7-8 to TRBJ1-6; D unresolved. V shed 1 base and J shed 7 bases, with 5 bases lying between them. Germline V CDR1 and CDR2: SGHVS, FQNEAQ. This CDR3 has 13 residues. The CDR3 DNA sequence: TGTGCCAGCAGCTTAGGGCGGAATTCACCCCTCCACTTT. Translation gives CASSLGRNSPLHF.

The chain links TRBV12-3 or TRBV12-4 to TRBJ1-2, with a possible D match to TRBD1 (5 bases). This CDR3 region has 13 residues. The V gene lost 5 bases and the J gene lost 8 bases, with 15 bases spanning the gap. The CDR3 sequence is CASSPTGLGGYTF. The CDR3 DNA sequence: TGTGCCAGCAGTCCGACGGGACTTGGGGGCTACACCTTC.

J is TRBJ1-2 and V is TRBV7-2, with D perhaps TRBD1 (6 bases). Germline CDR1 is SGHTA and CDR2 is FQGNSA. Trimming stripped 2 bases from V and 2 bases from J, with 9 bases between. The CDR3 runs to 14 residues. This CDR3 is CASSLRTENYGYTF. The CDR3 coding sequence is TGTGCCAGCAGCTTAAGGACAGAGAACTATGGCTACACCTTC.

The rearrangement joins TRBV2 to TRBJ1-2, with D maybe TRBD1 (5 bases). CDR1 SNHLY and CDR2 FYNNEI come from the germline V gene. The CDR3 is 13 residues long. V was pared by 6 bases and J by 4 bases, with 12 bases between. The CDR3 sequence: CASSTDSRYGYTF. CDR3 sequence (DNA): TGTGCCAGCAGCACCGACAGCCGCTATGGCTACACCTTC.

CDR3 amino acids: CASSPRQGVGEQFF. The DNA of the CDR3 is TGTGCCAGCTCACCGAGACAGGGAGTCGGTGAGCAGTTCTTC. The chain combines TRBV18 with TRBJ2-1; TRBD1 matches at 7 bases. V lost 3 bases to trimming and J lost 9 bases; unmatched junction nucleotides: 8. CDR3 length equals 14 residues. Germline V gene data show CDR1 as KGHSH and CDR2 as LQKENI. Full variable domain (rest looked up from reference TRBV18 and TRBJ2-1): NAGVMQNPRHLVRRRGQEARLRCSPMKGHSHVYWYRQLPEEGLKFMVYLQKENIIDESGMPKERFSAEFPKEGPSILRIQQVVRGDSAAYFCASSPRQGVGEQFFGPGTRLTVL.

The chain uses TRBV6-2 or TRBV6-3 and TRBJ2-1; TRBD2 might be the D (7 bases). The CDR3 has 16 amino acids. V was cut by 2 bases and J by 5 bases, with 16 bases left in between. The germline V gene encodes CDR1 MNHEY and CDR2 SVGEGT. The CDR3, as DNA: TGTGCCAGCAGTTACGAAGGGGGGGGGCTCAACAATGAGCAGTTCTTC. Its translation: CASSYEGGGLNNEQFF.

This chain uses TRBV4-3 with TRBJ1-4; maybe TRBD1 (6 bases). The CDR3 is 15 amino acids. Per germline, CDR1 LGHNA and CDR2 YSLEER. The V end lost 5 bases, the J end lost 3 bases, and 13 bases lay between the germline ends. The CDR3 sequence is CASSMAGASNEKLFF. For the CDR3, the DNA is TGCGCCAGCAGCATGGCAGGGGCCTCTAATGAAAAACTGTTTTTT.

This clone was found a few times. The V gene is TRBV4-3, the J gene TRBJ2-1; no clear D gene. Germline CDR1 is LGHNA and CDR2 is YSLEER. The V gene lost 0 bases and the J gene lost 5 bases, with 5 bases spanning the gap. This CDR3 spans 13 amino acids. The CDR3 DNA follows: TGCGCCAGCAGCCAAGAATCTGACAATGAGCAGTTCTTC. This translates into CASSQESDNEQFF.

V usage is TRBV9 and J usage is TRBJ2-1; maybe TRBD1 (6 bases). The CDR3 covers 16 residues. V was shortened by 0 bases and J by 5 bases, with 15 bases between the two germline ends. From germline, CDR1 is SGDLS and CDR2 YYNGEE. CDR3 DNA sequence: TGTGCCAGCAGCGTAGGGGCAGCAGGGGCAGACAATGAGCAGTTCTTC. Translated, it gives CASSVGAAGADNEQFF. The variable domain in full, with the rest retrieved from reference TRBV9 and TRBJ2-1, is DSGVTQTPKHLITATGQRVTLRCSPRSGDLSVYWYQQSLDQGLQFLIQYYNGEERAKGNILERFSAQQFPDLHSELNLSSLELGDSALYFCASSVGAAGADNEQFFGPGTRLTVL.

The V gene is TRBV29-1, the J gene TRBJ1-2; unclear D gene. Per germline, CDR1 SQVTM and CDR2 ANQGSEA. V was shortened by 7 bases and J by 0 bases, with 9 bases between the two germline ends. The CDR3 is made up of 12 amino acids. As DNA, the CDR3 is TGCAGCGGGCGGCACCCTAACTATGGCTACACCTTC. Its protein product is CSGRHPNYGYTF.

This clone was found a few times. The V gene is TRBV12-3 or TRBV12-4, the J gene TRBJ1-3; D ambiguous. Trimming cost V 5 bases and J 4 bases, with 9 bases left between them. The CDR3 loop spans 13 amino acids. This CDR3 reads CASSPGSGNTIYF. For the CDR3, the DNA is TGTGCCAGCAGTCCGGGATCCGGAAACACCATATATTTT.

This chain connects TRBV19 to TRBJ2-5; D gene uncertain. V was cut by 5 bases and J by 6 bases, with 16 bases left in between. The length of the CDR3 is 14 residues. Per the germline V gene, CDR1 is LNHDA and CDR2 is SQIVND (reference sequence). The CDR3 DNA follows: TGTGCCAGTAGTTCCCTTGGGCCCCTACAGACCCAGTACTTC. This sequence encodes CASSSLGPLQTQYF.